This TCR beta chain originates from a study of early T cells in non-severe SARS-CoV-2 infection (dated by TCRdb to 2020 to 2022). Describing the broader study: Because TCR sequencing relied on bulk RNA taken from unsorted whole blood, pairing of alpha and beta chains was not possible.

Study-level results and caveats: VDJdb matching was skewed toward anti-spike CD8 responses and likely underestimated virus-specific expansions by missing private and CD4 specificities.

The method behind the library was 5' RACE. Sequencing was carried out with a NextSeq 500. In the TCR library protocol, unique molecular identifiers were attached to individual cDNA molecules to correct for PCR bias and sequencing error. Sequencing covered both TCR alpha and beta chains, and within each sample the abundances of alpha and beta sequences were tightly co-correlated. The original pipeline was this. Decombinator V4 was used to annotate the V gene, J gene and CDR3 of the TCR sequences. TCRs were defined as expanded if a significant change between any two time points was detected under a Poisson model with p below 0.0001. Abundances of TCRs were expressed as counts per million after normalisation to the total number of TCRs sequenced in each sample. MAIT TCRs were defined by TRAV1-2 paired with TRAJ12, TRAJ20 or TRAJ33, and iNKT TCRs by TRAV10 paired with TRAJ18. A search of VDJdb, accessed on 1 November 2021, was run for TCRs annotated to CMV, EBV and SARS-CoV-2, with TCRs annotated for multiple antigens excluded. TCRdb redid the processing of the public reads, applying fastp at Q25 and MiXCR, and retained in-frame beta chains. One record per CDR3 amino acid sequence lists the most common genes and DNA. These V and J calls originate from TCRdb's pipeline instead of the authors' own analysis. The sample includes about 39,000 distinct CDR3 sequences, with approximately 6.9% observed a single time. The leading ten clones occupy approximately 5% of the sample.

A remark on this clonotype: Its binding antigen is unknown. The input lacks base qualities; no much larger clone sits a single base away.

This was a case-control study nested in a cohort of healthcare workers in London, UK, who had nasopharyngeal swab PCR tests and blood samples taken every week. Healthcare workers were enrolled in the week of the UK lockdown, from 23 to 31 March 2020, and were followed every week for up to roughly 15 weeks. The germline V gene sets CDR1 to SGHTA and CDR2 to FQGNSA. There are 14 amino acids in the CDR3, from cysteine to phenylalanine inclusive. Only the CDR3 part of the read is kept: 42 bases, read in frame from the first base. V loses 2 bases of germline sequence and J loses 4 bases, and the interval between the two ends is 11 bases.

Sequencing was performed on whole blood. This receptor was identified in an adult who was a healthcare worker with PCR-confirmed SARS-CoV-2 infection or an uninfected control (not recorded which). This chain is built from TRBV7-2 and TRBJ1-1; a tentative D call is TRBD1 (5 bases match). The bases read TGTGCCAGCAGCTTAAGAGGGGCCCTCACTGAAGCTTTCTTT. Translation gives CASSLRGALTEAFF.